This TCR beta chain originates from a study of control samples from healthy donors and cancer patients. Trimming at V came to 5 bases and at J to 11 bases, leaving 12 bases not matched to a gene. CDR3 size: 15 residues. Germline CDR1 LNHDA, CDR2 SQIVND (reference sequence). Measured with immunoSEQ multiplex PCR; TCRdb has only the in-frame clones, and not every one. The table has around 140,000 clones, roughly 86% seen once. The source is a man aged 45-65 years with head and neck cancer. Sequenced input: PBMCs. The V and J genes are TRBV19 and TRBJ1-6, with 7 bases lining up with TRBD1. The CDR3 region is CASSPSKKGAAPLHF. Here the CDR3 DNA reads TGTGCCAGTAGTCCTTCTAAGAAGGGGGCAGCACCCCTCCACTTT. The full variable domain, rest sourced from reference TRBV19 and TRBJ1-6, is DGGITQSPKYLFRKEGQNVTLSCEQNLNHDAMYWYRQDPGQGLRLIYYSQIVNDFQKGDIAEGYSVSREKKESFPLTVTSAQKNPTAFYLCASSPSKKGAAPLHFGNGTRLTVT.